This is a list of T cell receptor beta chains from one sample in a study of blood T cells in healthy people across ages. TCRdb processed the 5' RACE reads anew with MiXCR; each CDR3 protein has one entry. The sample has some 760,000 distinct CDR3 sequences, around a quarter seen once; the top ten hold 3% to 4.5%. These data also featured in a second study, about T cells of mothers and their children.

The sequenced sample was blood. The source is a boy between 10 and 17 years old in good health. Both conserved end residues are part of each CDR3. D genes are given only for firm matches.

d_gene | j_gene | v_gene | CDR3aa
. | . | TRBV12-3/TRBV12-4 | CASSLRDTQETQYF
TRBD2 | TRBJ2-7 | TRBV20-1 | CSARPAGGTRNEQYF
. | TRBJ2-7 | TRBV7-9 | CASSFGQEAYEQYF
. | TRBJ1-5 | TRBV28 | CASSFLPGTGDQPQHF
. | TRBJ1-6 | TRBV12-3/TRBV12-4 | CASASGLEPYNSPLHF
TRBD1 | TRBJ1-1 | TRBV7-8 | CASSPGTGDITNTEAFF
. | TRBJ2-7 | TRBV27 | CASSPRLGYEQYF
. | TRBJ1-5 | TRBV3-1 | CASSLSHRNQPQHF
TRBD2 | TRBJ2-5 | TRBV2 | CASRDGLGETQYF
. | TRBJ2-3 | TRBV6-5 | CASSYAADRNTDTQYF
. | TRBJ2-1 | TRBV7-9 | CASSLLLLGSYNEQFF
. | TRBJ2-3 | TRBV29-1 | CSVSPAGGGTDTQYF
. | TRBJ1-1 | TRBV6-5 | CASSYSSWTTEAFF
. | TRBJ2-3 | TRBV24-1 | CATSDSPLDTQYF
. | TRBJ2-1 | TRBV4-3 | CASSQDQGAGGYEQFF
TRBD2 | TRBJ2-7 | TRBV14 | CASRVSGTRSYEQYF
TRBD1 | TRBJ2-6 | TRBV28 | CASSLAGTGPFRSGANVLTF
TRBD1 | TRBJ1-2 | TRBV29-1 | CSATQGLNYGYTF
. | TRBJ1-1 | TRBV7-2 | CASSLATYTVF
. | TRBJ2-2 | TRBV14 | CASSQESATSTGELFF
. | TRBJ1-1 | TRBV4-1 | CASSQDFRSRTEAFF
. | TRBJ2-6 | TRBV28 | CASSLPGGANVLTF
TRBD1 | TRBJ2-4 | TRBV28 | CASRQTGSRKNIQYF
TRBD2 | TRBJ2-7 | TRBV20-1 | CSARDIAGPGYEQYF
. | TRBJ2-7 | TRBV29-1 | CSGGDGGSYEQYF
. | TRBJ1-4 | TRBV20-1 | CSASDVGGYSDEKLFF
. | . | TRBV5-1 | CASSLESGFYEQYF
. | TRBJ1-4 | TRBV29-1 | CSVKLEPGLNEKLFF
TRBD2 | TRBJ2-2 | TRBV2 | CASSEAIQAGDTGELFF
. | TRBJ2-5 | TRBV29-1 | CSVGHPVQETQYF
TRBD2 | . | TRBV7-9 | CASSPWTSGDSNEQFF
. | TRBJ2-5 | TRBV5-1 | CASSLGPPGTQYF
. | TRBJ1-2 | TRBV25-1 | CASSDPGTFNYGYTF
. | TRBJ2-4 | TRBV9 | CASSAGGMGAKNIQYF
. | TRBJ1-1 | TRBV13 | CASSFRSGVGTEAFF
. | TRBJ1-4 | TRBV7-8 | CASSSSGGATNEKLFF
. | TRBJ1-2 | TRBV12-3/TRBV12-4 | CASSLSGTNYGYTF
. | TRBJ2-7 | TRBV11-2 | CASSSEQDYTYEQYF
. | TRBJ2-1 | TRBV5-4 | CASSLGLNGNEQFF
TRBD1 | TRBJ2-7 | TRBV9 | CASSKGQETYEQYF
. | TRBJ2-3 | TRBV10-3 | CAISEDTDTQYF
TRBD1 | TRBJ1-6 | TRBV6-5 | CASSYGTGNSPLHF
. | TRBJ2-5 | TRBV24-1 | CATSDFKGVGETQYF
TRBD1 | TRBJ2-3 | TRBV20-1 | CSAADWDSLLTDTQYF
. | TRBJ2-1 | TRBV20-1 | CSARETLFF
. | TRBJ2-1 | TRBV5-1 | CASSLAGANYNEQFF
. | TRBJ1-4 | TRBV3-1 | CASSPVRGGGNEKLFF
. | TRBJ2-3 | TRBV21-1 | CASSKGRWRRGADTQYF
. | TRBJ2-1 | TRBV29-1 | CSVDGLPNSYNEQFF
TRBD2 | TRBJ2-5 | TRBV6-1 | CASSAGLAPYF
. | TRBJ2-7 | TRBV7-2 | CASSLFSTPGSYEQYF
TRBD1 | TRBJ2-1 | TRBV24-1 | CATSDSGTVDEQFF
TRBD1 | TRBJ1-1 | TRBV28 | CASSRYRGLNTEAFF